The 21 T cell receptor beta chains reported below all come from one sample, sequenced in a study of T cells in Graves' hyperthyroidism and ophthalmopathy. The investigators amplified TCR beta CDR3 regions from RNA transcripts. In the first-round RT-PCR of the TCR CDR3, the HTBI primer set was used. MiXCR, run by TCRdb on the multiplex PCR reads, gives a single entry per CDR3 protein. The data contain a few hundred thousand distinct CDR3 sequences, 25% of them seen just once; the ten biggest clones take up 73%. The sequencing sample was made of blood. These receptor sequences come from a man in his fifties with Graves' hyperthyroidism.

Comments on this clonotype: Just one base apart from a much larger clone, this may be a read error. CDR3 in DNA: TGTGCCAGCAGTGAAGGAGTGGGAGGGCCCCCAGATACGCAGTATTTT. It yields the protein CASSEGVGGPPDTQYF. V is TRBV6-1 and J is TRBJ2-3; TRBD2 aligns across 7 bases. The V gene end was trimmed by 1 base and the J gene end by 4 bases; junction bases not matched to a gene: 8. This CDR3 comprises 16 residues. CDR1 is MNHNS and CDR2 is SASEGT in the germline V gene.

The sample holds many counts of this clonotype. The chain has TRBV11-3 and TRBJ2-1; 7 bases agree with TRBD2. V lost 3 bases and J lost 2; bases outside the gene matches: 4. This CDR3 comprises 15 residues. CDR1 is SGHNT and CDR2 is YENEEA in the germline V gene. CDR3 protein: CASSFGLVAYNEQFF. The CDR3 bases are TGTGCCAGCAGCTTCGGACTAGTGGCCTACAATGAGCAGTTCTTC.

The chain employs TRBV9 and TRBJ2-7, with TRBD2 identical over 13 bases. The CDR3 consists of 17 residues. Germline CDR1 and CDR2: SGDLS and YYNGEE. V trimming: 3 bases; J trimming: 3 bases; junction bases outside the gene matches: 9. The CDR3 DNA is TGTGCCAGCAGCGAATACACAGGACTAGCGGGAGACTACGAGCAGTACTTC. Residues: CASSEYTGLAGDYEQYF.

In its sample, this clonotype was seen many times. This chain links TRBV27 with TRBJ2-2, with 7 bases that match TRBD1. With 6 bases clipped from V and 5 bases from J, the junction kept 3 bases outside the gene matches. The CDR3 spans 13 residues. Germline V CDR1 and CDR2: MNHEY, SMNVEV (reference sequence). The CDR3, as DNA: TGTGCCAGCAGACCACAGGGGACCGGGGAGCTGTTTTTT. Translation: CASRPQGTGELFF.

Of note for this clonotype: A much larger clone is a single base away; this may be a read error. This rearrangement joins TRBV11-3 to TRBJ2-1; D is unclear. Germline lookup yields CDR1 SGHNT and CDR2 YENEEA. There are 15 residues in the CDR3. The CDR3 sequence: CASILDGVGYNEQFF. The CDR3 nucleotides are TGTGCCAGCATCTTAGACGGAGTAGGCTACAATGAGCAGTTCTTC.

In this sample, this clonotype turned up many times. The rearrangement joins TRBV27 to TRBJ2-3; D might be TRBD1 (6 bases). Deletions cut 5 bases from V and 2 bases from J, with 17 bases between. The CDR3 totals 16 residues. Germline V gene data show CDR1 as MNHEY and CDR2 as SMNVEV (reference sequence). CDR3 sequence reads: CASSPSTGLVTDTQYF. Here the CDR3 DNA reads TGTGCCAGCAGTCCCTCGACAGGTTTGGTCACAGATACGCAGTATTTT.

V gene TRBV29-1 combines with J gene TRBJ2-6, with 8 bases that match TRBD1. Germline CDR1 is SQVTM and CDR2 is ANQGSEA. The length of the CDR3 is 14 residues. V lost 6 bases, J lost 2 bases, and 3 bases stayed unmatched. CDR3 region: CSVTQGAGANVLTF. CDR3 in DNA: TGCAGCGTCACACAGGGGGCTGGGGCCAACGTCCTGACTTTC.

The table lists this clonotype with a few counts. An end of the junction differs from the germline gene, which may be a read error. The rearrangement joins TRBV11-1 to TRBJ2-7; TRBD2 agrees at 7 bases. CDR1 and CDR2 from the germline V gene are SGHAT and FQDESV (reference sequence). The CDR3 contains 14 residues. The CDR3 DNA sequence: TGCGCCAGCAGCGGGGTGGTCGGGTCCTACGAGCAGTACTTC. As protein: CASSGVVGSYEQYF. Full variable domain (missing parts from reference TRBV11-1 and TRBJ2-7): EAEVAQSPRYKITEKSQAVAFWCDPISGHATLYWYRQILGQGPELLVQFQDESVVDDSQLPKDRFSAERLKGVDSTLKIQPAELGDSAMYLCASSGVVGSYEQYFGPGTRLTVT.

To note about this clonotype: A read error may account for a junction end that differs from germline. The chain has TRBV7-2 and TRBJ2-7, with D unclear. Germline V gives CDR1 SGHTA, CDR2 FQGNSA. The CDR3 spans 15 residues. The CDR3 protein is CASSQAIAVDYEQYF. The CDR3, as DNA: TGCGCCAGCAGCCAAGCCATCGCCGTGGACTACGAGCAGTACTTC. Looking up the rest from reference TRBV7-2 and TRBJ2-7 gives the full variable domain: GAGVSQSPSNKVTEKGKDVELRCDPISGHTALYWYRQSLGQGLEFLIYFQGNSAPDKSGLPSDRFSAERTGGSVSTLTIQRTQQEDSAVYLCASSQAIAVDYEQYFGPGTRLTVT.

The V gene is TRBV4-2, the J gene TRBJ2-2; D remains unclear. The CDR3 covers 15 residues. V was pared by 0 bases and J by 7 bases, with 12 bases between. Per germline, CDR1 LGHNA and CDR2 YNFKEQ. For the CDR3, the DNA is TGTGCCAGCAGCCAAGACCTGCTAGGGCACGGGGAGCTGTTTTTT. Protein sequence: CASSQDLLGHGELFF.

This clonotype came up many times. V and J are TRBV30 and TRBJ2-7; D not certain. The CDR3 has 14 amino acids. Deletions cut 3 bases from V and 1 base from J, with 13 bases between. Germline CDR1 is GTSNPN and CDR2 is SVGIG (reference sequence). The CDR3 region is CAWRAGTRSYEQYF. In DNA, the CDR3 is TGTGCCTGGAGGGCAGGAACACGTTCCTACGAGCAGTACTTC.

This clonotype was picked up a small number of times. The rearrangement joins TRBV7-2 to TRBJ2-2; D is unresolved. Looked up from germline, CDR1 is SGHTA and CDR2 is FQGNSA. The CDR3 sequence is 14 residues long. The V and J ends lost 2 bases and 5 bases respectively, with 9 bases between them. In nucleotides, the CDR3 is TGTGCCAGCAGCTTAAGTCGGTGGACCGGGGAGCTGTTTTTT. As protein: CASSLSRWTGELFF. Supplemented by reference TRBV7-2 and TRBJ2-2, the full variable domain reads GAGVSQSPSNKVTEKGKDVELRCDPISGHTALYWYRQSLGQGLEFLIYFQGNSAPDKSGLPSDRFSAERTGGSVSTLTIQRTQQEDSAVYLCASSLSRWTGELFFGEGSRLTVL.

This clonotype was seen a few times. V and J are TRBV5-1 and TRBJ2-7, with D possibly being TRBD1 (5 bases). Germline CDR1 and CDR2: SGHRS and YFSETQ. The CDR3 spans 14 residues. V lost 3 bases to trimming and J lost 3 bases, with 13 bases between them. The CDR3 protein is CASSSRVGSYEQYF. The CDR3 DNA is TGCGCCAGCAGCTCCAGGGTAGGAAGCTACGAGCAGTACTTC. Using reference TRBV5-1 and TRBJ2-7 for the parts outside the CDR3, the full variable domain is KAGVTQTPRYLIKTRGQQVTLSCSPISGHRSVSWYQQTPGQGLQFLFEYFSETQRNKGNFPGRFSGRQFSNSRSEMNVSTLELGDSALYLCASSSRVGSYEQYFGPGTRLTVT.

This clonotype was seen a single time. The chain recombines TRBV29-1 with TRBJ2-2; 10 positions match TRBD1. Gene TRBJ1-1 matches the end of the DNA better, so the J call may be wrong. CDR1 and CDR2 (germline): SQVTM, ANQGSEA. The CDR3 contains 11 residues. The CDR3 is CSGGQGRRAFF. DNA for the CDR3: TGCAGCGGGGGACAGGGGAGGAGAGCTTTCTTT.

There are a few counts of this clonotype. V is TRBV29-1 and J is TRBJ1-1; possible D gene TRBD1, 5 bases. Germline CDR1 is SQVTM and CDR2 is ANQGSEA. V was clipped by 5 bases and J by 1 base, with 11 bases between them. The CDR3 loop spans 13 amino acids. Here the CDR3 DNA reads TGCAGCGTTTTCGGGGGATCGAACACTGAAGCTTTCTTT. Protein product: CSVFGGSNTEAFF.

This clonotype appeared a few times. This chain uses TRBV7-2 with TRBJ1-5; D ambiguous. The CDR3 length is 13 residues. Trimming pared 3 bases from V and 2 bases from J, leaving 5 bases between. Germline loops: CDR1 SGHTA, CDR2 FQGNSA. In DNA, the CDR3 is TGTGCCAGCAGCTTTATTCGCAATCAGCCCCAGCATTTT. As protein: CASSFIRNQPQHF.

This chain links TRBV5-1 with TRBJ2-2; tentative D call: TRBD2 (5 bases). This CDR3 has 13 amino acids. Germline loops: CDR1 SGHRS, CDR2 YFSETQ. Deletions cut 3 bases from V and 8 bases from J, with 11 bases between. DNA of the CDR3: TGCGCCAGCAGCTCGGGATCGTTGGGGGAGCTGTTTTTT. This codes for CASSSGSLGELFF.

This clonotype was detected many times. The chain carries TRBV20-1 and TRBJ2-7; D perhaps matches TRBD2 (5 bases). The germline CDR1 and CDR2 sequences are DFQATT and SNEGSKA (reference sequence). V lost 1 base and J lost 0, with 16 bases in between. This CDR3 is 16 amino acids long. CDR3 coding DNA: TGCAGTGCTAGAGGCCTAAGCGGTACGAGCTCCTACGAGCAGTACTTC. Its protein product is CSARGLSGTSSYEQYF.

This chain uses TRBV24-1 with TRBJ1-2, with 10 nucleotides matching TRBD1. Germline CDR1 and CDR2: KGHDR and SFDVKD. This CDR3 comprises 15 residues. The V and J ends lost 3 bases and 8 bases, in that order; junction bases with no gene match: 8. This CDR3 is CATSDGAGTGEGYTF. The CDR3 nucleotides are TGTGCCACCAGTGATGGGGCCGGGACAGGGGAAGGCTACACCTTC.

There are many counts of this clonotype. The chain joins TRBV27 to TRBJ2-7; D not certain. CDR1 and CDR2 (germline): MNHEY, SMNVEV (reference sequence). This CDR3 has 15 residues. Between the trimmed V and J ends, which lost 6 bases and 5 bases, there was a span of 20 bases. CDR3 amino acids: CASSLGPLQSDEQYF. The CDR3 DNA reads TGTGCCAGCAGCCTTGGTCCCCTCCAGTCCGACGAGCAGTACTTC.

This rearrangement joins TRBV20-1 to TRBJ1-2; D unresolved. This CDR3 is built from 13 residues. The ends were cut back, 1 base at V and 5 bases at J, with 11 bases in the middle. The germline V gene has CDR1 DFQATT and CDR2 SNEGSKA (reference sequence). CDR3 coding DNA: TGCAGTGCTAGAGTAAGCAGAAATTATGGCTACACCTTC. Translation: CSARVSRNYGYTF.